These T cell receptor beta chains were read from a single sample in a study of blood T cell repertoires in COVID-19. Only in-frame clones appear in the TCRdb table, and some are missing; sequencing was by immunoSEQ multiplex PCR. The data hold 190,000 or so clones, with around 83% observed a single time. The source material was peripheral blood. These receptors were taken from a woman in her twenties or thirties with active or convalescent COVID-19. Both conserved end residues are part of each CDR3. A D gene is named only where the DNA matches it firmly. Where a row states a size, it is once, few, many or the class of an expanded clone; other rows omit it.

.	TRBV19	.	TRBJ1-2	13	TGTGCCAGTAGTATTGGTGGTAGAAGCGGCTACACCTTC	CASSIGGRSGYTF
.	TRBV11-2	.	TRBJ2-5	14	TGTGCCAGCAGCTTTCAGGACTTCATAGGGCCCCAGTACTTC	CASSFQDFIGPQYF
.	TRBV30	.	TRBJ2-3	14	TGTGCCTGGAAGTGGGGGCGAGGCACAGATACGCAGTATTTT	CAWKWGRGTDTQYF
once	TRBV6-5	TRBD1	TRBJ1-1	14	TGTGCCAGCGTTCGAGGACAGGGTGCCACTGAAGCTTTCTTT	CASVRGQGATEAFF
.	TRBV7-2	TRBD2	TRBJ2-5	16	TGTGCCAGCAGCTCCAGAGACTCTCGGGGGGTGGAGACCCAGTACTTC	CASSSRDSRGVETQYF
.	TRBV15	TRBD2	TRBJ2-5	15	TGTGCCACCAGCAGAGGGACTAGCGGGTTAGAGACCCAGTACTTC	CATSRGTSGLETQYF
.	TRBV7-9	TRBD1	TRBJ2-7	14	TGTGCCAGCAGCGCCCGGACAGGGGGCCACGAGCAGTACTTC	CASSARTGGHEQYF
.	TRBV28	TRBD1	TRBJ2-6	18	TGTGCCAGCAGTTTCCGGACAGGGGTCTTCTCTGGGGCCAACGTCCTGACTTTC	CASSFRTGVFSGANVLTF
once	TRBV9	.	TRBJ2-7	18	TGTGCCAGCAGCGTAAGTGATTCCTCCAGCGGGCTCTCCTACGAGCAGTACTTC	CASSVSDSSSGLSYEQYF
.	TRBV5-8	.	TRBJ1-5	14	TGTGCCAGCAGCCCCCCAGGGGGCAATCAGCCCCAGCATTTT	CASSPPGGNQPQHF
few	TRBV3-1/TRBV3-2	TRBD2	TRBJ2-4	16	TGTGCCAGCAGCCTTAGTGGGGGGGTGGCCAAAAACATTCAGTACTTC	CASSLSGGVAKNIQYF
.	TRBV15	.	TRBJ2-4	15	TGTGCCACCAGCTTCATGGGGGGAGGGGGAAACATTCAGTACTTC	CATSFMGGGGNIQYF
few	TRBV6-5	.	TRBJ1-3	15	TGTGCCAGCAGCCGGACTGACCAGGAGAGAAACACCATATATTTT	CASSRTDQERNTIYF
.	TRBV7-9	TRBD2	TRBJ2-1	14	TGTGCCAGCAGCTCGACTAGCGGGAGCAATGAGCAGTTCTTC	CASSSTSGSNEQFF
.	TRBV18	.	TRBJ1-6	15	TGTGCCAGCTCACCAACTGGTCCGGATAATTCACCCCTCCACTTT	CASSPTGPDNSPLHF
.	TRBV12-3/TRBV12-4	.	TRBJ1-2	13	TGTGCCAGCAGTTCCGACAGGACCCTCGGCTACACCTTC	CASSSDRTLGYTF
.	TRBV6-5	TRBD1	TRBJ1-1	14	TGTGCCAGCAGTTATGACAGGGGAGTGACTGAAGCTTTCTTT	CASSYDRGVTEAFF
.	TRBV11-2	.	TRBJ2-2	14	TGTGCCAGCAGCCCCAACAGGGATAGGGGGGAGCTGTTTTTT	CASSPNRDRGELFF
.	TRBV6-6	.	TRBJ2-4	16	TGTGCCAGCAGTTACTGGGGACAAATAGCCAAAAACATTCAGTACTTC	CASSYWGQIAKNIQYF
once	TRBV4-1	TRBD1	TRBJ2-3	17	TGCGCCAGCAGCCACCACCCAACAGGACAGGGCGCAGATACGCAGTATTTT	CASSHHPTGQGADTQYF
.	TRBV2	.	TRBJ1-3	14	TGTGCCAGCAGGGGCCGGGGTCCGGGAAACACCATATATTTT	CASRGRGPGNTIYF
.	TRBV6-6	.	TRBJ2-7	11	TGTGCCAGCAGTTACCTCTACGAGCAGTACTTC	CASSYLYEQYF
.	TRBV6-5	.	TRBJ1-5	13	TGTGCCAGCAGTTACAGGGAGAATCAGCCCCAGCATTTT	CASSYRENQPQHF
.	TRBV20-1	TRBD1	TRBJ1-1	13	TGCAGTGCTAGTTACAGGGGGCGCACTGAAGCTTTCTTT	CSASYRGRTEAFF
.	TRBV29-1	.	TRBJ1-2	15	TGCAGCGTTGATGTTCGGGGGGCGAGAAACTATGGCTACACCTTC	CSVDVRGARNYGYTF
.	TRBV24-1	TRBD1	TRBJ1-2	16	TGTGCCACCAGTGCCAAAAGGACAGGGGGAGACTATGGCTACACCTTC	CATSAKRTGGDYGYTF
.	TRBV27	.	TRBJ2-1	16	TGTGCCAGCAGTTTAAGTAGCGTCTCGTCCTACAATGAGCAGTTCTTC	CASSLSSVSSYNEQFF
.	TRBV19	TRBD1	TRBJ2-4	14	TGTGCCAGTACCGACAGGGGAGGCAAAAACATTCAGTACTTC	CASTDRGGKNIQYF
.	TRBV7-2	.	TRBJ1-2	12	TGTGCCAGCAGCTACCAGCAGGATGGCTACACCTTC	CASSYQQDGYTF
.	TRBV14	.	TRBJ2-5	15	TGTGCCAGCAGCCAAGACCTGACAGTGCCAGAGACCCAGTACTTC	CASSQDLTVPETQYF
few	TRBV7-2	TRBD2	TRBJ2-7	16	TGTGCCAGCAGCCACAGTAGCGGGAGGGCATCCTACGAGCAGTACTTC	CASSHSSGRASYEQYF
few	TRBV10-3	.	TRBJ1-2	14	TGTGCCATCAGCCCGCCAGGTATTAACTATGGCTACACCTTC	CAISPPGINYGYTF
.	TRBV5-1	.	TRBJ2-1	15	TGCGCCAGCAGCTTGGCCGGGAGCTCCTACAATGAGCAGTTCTTC	CASSLAGSSYNEQFF
.	TRBV11-3	TRBD2	TRBJ2-1	14	TGTGCCAGCAGCTCGGTGGCTAGCGGGAATGAGCAGTTCTTC	CASSSVASGNEQFF
.	TRBV5-1	.	TRBJ1-1	14	TGCGCCAGCAGCTTGGCCAGTCCGAACACTGAAGCTTTCTTT	CASSLASPNTEAFF
.	TRBV5-6	TRBD1	TRBJ2-1	16	TGTGCCAGCAGCTTGGTTAGGACAGGGGTCAACAATGAGCAGTTCTTC	CASSLVRTGVNNEQFF
.	TRBV3-1/TRBV3-2	TRBD1	TRBJ1-2	14	TGTGCCAGCAGCCGCTGGGACAGGGCATATGGCTACACCTTC	CASSRWDRAYGYTF
.	TRBV19	TRBD2	TRBJ2-1	17	TGTGCCAGTAGCCCCGGGGGAAGGACTAGCGGCTACAATGAGCAGTTCTTC	CASSPGGRTSGYNEQFF
.	TRBV2	TRBD2	TRBJ2-1	16	TGTGCCAGCAGTCCCAGAGCGGGAGGGCCGACCGGTGAGCAGTTCTTC	CASSPRAGGPTGEQFF
.	TRBV10-1	TRBD2	TRBJ2-3	15	TGCGCCAGCAGTGACGGGGGGACTTTCACAGATACGCAGTATTTT	CASSDGGTFTDTQYF
.	TRBV20-1	TRBD1	TRBJ1-5	14	TGCAGTGCTAGTAATCCTCAGGGGGCTCAGCCCCAGCATTTT	CSASNPQGAQPQHF
.	TRBV5-8	TRBD2	TRBJ2-7	16	TGTGCCAGCAGCCCGGGGCTAGCGGGAGGTGACTACGAGCAGTACTTC	CASSPGLAGGDYEQYF
.	TRBV19	.	TRBJ1-5	15	TGTGCCAGTAGTATAGTAGGGGGGGGCGGTCAGCCCCAGCATTTT	CASSIVGGGGQPQHF
.	TRBV2	.	TRBJ2-5	14	TGTGCCAGCAGTCTGGCGGGAAGACAAGAGACCCAGTACTTC	CASSLAGRQETQYF
.	TRBV24-1	TRBD1	TRBJ2-5	16	TGTGCCACCAGTGATATACCCGCAGGGGGCCAAGAGACCCAGTACTTC	CATSDIPAGGQETQYF
once	TRBV3-1/TRBV3-2	.	TRBJ1-3	15	TGTGCCAGCAGCCAAGTGGGGAGCTCTGGAAACACCATATATTTT	CASSQVGSSGNTIYF
.	TRBV28	.	TRBJ1-2	14	TGTGCCAGCAGTAATCTCTCAGGGCCTTATGGCTACACCTTC	CASSNLSGPYGYTF
.	TRBV11-2	TRBD1	TRBJ1-3	15	TGTGCCAGCAGCTTAGCGGGACAGGCTGGAAACACCATATATTTT	CASSLAGQAGNTIYF
.	TRBV10-2	TRBD2	TRBJ2-7	13	TGCGCCAGCAGTGAAGGACTAGCCTACGAGCAGTACTTC	CASSEGLAYEQYF